This record covers a single TCR beta chain. Its antigen remains undetermined. Base qualities are not at hand, and no much larger clone is one base apart. The sample originates from a study of T cells after posttransplantation cyclophosphamide (dated by TCRdb to 2016 to 2018). Notes on the research overall: The study tracked T cell repertoire reconstitution by TRB sequencing after myeloablative bone marrow transplantation using posttransplantation cyclophosphamide as GVHD prophylaxis. Antigen receptor sequencing was done on samples from 35 PTCy-treated patients and from over 15 related bone marrow donors of those patients. TRA and TRB clonality were tightly correlated in 10 or so samples, so subsequent TCR analyses focused on TRB only. Blood from all 34 PTCy patients who had 1-year posttransplant specimens underwent TRB sequencing. Public TRB sequences were queried against a database of over 3,500 sequences associated with responses to pathogens, tumor antigens, self-antigens and alloantigens. TRB sequencing was also done on up to about 3 additional blood samples from 2 to 5.2 years after transplant in 3 patients, and on pretransplant blood from 4 patients. The paper's findings and limits, for the study overall: Across the roughly 40 patients, TRB clonality was highly associated with recipient CMV seropositivity and CMV reactivation, and diversity with PTCy was similar to that in the CNI/methotrexate controls. Donor-recipient similarity was low at 1-2 months but increased during the first year, and donor CD8+ memory clones often dominated later blood repertoires. The TRB repertoires of T cells infiltrating skin or GI tract showed only limited overlap with the TRB repertoires of T cells in blood.

Genomic DNA was the input for TRB sequencing, which was run either with the immunoSEQ assay at survey resolution or with the hsTCRB kit. On the authors' methods: The immunoSEQ software handled the initial read processing, while the LymphoSeq R package was used for the repertoire analyses. Clonality was computed as 1 minus normalized Shannon entropy, and a Gini coefficient was also calculated for each TRB dataset. To infer phenotypes in unsorted samples, TRB sequences from sorted subsets of the recipient or donor were mapped onto unsorted samples from the same recipient. What TCRdb holds here is the immuneACCESS table cut down to in-frame rearrangements. Part of the clones is not present; checked against another copy, under half of the missing clones reflect an unresolved V gene, and the others are unexplained. V and J calls and clone size follow that table, whereas D and trimming were derived from the DNA. Within this sample are fewer than 60,000 clones, with roughly 94% of them counted one time only. The ten largest account for roughly 3.1% of the sample.

Germline trimming amounts to 7 bases on V and 3 bases on J, with 11 as the count of junction bases outside the gene matches. The CDR3 numbers 15 residues from cysteine through phenylalanine. Only the CDR3 DNA stays, 45 bases, in frame from base 1. The germline V gene sets CDR1 to SQVTM and CDR2 to ANQGSEA. Peripheral blood samples were provided by related bone marrow donors on the day of marrow donation. Peripheral blood and bone marrow mononuclear cells were isolated by Ficoll-Hypaque density centrifugation and cryopreserved. The chain employs TRBV29-1 and TRBJ2-3; 9 central bases correspond to TRBD1. This clonotype was sampled from a woman in her 30s in good health and a related stem cell transplant donor. The sample taken for sequencing was PBMCs. The CDR3 protein is CSAQPADRGTDTQYF. The DNA sequence is as follows: TGCAGCGCCCAACCGGCGGACAGGGGTACAGATACGCAGTATTTT.